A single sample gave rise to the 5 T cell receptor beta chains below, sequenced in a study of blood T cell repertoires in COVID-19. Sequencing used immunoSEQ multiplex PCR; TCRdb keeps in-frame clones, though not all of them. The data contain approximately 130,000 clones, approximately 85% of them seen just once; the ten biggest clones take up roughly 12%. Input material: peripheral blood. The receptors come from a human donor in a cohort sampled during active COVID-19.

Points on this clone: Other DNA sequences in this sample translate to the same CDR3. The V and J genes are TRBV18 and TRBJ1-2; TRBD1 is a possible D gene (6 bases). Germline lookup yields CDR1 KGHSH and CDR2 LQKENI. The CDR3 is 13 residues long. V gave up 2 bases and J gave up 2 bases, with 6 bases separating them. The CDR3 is CASSPDRNYGYTF. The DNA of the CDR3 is TGTGCCAGCTCACCAGACAGGAACTATGGCTACACCTTC.

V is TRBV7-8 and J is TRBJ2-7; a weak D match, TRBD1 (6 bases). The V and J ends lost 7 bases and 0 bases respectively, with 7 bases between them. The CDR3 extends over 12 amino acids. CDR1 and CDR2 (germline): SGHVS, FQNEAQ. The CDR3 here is CASKDSSYEQYF. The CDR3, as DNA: TGTGCCAGCAAGGACAGCTCCTACGAGCAGTACTTC. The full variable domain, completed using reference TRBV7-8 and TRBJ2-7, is GAGVSQSPRYKVAKRGQDVALRCDPISGHVSLFWYQQALGQGPEFLTYFQNEAQLDKSGLPSDRFFAERPEGSVSTLKIQRTQQEDSAVYLCASKDSSYEQYFGPGTRLTVT.

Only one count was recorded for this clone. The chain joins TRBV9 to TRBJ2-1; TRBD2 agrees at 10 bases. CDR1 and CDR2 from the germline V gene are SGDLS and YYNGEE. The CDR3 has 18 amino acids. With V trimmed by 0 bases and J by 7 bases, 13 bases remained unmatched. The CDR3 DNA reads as TGTGCCAGCAGCGTAGCTATTTCGGGAGCGGGGGGGATAAATGAGCAGTTCTTC. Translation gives CASSVAISGAGGINEQFF.

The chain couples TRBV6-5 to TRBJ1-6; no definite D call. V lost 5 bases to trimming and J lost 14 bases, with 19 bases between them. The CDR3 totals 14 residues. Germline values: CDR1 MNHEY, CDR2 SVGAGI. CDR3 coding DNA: TGTGCCAGCAGTACCGGGCCCAGCCGGGAATCCCTCCACTTT. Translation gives CASSTGPSRESLHF.

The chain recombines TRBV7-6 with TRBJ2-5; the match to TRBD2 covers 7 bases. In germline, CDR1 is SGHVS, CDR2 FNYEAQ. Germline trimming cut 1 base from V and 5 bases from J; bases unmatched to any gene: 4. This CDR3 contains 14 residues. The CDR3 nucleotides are TGTGCCAGCAGCTTAGGAATGGGAGGGGAGACCCAGTACTTC. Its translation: CASSLGMGGETQYF.